This T cell receptor (beta chain) is from a study of T-cell memory formation after mild COVID-19. Study results and limitations: SARS-CoV-2 specificity was not confirmed for second-wave clones peaking on day 37. Clones contracting over day 15 to 85 were CD4/CD8 balanced, with later expanders leaning CD4+.

Via MiXCR, TCRdb re-called the 5' RACE reads, giving one row per CDR3 protein. The sample shows some 250,000 distinct CDR3 sequences, 8% to 9.5% of them seen only once. As regards this clonotype: Its antigen remains unknown.

Per the germline V gene, CDR1 is SGHKS and CDR2 is YYEKEE (reference sequence). Trimming cost V 2 bases and J 12 bases, with 17 bases left between them. This CDR3 spans 13 amino acids. The origin of this receptor is a man between 18 and 35 years old who had mild COVID-19 (a few samples of this study predate the infection). Cell type and time point are not known. The chain carries TRBV5-5 and TRBJ1-2; D is ambiguous. The sample comprised PBMCs or a T cell subset sorted from them (not recorded which). The CDR3 spells CASSFEHPYGDTF. The CDR3 region has the DNA TGTGCCAGCAGCTTCGAACACCCATATGGGGACACCTTC.